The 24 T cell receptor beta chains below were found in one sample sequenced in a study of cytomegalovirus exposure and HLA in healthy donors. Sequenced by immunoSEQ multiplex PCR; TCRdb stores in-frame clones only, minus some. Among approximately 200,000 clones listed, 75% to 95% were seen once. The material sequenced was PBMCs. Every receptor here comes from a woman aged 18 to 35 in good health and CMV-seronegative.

The CDR3 is CASSLARASGIQYF. CDR3 DNA sequence: TGCGCCAGCAGCCTGGCCCGAGCCTCAGGCATTCAGTACTTC. This sequence joins TRBV5-1 and TRBJ2-4; no reliable D call. V lost 4 bases to trimming and J lost 9 bases, with 17 bases between them. This CDR3 is 14 amino acids long. Germline CDR1 is SGHRS and CDR2 is YFSETQ.

CDR3 DNA: TGTGCCAGCAGCCAAGCGACACAGGGGTCACGATGGGGCTATGGCTACACCTTC. This translates into CASSQATQGSRWGYGYTF. The gene calls are TRBV14 and TRBJ1-2; 7 bases fit TRBD1. The germline CDR1 and CDR2 sequences are SGHDN and FVKESK. There are 18 residues in the CDR3. The J segment lost 4 bases and the V segment lost 1 base, leaving 15 bases of the junction unmatched.

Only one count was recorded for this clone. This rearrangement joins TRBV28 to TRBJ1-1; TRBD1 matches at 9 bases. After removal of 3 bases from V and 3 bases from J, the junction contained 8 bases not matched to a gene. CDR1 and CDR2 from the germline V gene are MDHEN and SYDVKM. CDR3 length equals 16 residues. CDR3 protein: CASSLPGTGMDTEAFF. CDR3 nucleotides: TGTGCCAGCAGTTTGCCCGGGACAGGGATGGACACTGAAGCTTTCTTT.

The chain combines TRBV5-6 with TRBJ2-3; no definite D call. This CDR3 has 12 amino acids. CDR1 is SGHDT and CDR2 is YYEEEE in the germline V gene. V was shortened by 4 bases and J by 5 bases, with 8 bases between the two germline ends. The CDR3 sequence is CASSPTGDTQYF. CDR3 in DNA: TGTGCCAGCAGCCCGACTGGAGATACGCAGTATTTT. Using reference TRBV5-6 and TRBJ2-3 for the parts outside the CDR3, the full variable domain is DAGVTQSPTHLIKTRGQQVTLRCSPKSGHDTVSWYQQALGQGPQFIFQYYEEEERQRGNFPDRFSGHQFPNYSSELNVNALLLGDSALYLCASSPTGDTQYFGPGTRLTVL.

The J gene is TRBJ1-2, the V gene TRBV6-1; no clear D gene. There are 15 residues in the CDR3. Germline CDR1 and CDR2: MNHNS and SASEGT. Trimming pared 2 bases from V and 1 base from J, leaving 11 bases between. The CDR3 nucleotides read TGTGCCAGCAGTGAATTTGTGGCGGTTAACTATGGCTACACCTTC. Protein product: CASSEFVAVNYGYTF.

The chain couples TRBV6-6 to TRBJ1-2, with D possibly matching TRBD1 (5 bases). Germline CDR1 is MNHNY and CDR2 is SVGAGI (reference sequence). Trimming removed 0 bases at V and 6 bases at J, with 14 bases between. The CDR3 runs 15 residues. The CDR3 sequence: CASSYSTVGGDGYTF. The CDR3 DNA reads TGTGCCAGCAGTTACTCGACAGTCGGGGGTGATGGCTACACCTTC.

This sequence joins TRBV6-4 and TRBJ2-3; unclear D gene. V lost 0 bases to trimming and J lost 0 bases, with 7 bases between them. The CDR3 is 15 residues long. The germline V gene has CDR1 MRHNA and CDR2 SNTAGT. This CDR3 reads CASSDSGSSTDTQYF. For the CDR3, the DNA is TGTGCCAGCAGTGACTCCGGTTCTAGCACAGATACGCAGTATTTT.

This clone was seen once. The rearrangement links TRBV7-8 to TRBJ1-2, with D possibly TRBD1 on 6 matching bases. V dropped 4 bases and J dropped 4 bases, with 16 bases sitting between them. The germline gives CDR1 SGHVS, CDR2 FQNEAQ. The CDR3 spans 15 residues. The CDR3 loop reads CASSSLRGGGYGYTF. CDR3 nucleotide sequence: TGTGCCAGCAGCTCCTTGAGAGGGGGGGGCTATGGCTACACCTTC.

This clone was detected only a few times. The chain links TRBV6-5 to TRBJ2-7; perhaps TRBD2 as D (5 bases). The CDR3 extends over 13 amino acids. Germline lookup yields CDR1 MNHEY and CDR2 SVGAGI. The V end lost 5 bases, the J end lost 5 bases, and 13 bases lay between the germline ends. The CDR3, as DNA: TGTGCCAGCAGTCAGTGGACGAGGGACGAGCAGTACTTC. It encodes CASSQWTRDEQYF.

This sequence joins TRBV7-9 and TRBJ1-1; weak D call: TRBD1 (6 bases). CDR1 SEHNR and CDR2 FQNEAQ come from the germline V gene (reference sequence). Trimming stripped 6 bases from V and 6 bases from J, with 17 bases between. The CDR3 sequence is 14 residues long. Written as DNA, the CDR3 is TGTGCCAGCAGTCACAGGGAATACGTTTCTGAAGCTTTCTTT. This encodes CASSHREYVSEAFF.

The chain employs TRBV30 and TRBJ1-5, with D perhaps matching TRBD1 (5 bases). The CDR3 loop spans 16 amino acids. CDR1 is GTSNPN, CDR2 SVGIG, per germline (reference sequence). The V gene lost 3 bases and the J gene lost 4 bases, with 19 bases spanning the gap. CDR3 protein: CAWSPGGALLNQPQHF. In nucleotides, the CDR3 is TGTGCCTGGAGCCCGGGAGGGGCACTCCTTAATCAGCCCCAGCATTTT.

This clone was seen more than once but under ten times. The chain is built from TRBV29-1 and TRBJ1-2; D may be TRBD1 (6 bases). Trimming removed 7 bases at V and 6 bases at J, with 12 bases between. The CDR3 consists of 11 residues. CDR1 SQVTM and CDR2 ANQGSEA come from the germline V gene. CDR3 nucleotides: TGCAGCGGAAGGACAGTCGATGGCTACACCTTC. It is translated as CSGRTVDGYTF.

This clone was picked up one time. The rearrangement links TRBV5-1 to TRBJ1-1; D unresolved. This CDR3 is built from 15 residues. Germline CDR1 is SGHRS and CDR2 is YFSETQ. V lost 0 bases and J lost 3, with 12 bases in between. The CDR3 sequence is CASSLDGLGDTEAFF. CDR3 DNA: TGCGCCAGCAGCTTGGATGGACTGGGAGACACTGAAGCTTTCTTT.

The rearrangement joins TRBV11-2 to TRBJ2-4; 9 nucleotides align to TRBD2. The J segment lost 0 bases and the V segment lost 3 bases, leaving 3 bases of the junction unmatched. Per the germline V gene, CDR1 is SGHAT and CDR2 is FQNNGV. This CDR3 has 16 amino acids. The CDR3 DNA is TGTGCCAGCAGCTTTAGCGGGAGTCGAGCCAAAAACATTCAGTACTTC. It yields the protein CASSFSGSRAKNIQYF.

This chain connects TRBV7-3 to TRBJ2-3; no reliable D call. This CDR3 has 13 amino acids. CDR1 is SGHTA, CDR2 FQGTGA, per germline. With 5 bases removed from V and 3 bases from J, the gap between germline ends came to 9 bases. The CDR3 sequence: CASSTIRTDTQYF. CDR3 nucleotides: TGTGCCAGCAGCACAATAAGAACAGATACGCAGTATTTT. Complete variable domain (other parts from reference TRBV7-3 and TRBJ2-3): GAGVSQTPSNKVTEKGKYVELRCDPISGHTALYWYRQSLGQGPEFLIYFQGTGAADDSGLPNDRFFAVRPEGSVSTLKIQRTERGDSAVYLCASSTIRTDTQYFGPGTRLTVL.

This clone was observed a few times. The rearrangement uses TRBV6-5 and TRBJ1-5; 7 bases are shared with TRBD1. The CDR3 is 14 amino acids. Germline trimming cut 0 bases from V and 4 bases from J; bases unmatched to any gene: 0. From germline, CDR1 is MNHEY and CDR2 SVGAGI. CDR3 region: CASSYSTGNQPQHF. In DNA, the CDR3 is TGTGCCAGCAGTTACTCGACAGGGAATCAGCCCCAGCATTTT.

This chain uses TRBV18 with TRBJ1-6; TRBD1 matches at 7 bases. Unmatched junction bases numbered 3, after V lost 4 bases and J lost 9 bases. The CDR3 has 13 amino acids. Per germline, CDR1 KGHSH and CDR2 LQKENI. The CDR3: CASSQGASSPLHF. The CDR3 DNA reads TGTGCCAGCTCACAGGGGGCGAGTTCACCCCTCCACTTT.

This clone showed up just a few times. CDR3 region: CASSGTGGETQYF. The CDR3 DNA reads as TGTGCCAGTAGTGGGACGGGGGGAGAGACCCAGTACTTC. This sequence joins TRBV19 and TRBJ2-5; 7 nucleotides match TRBD2. V was pared by 5 bases and J by 4 bases, with 4 bases of the junction left unmatched. Germline CDR1 LNHDA, CDR2 SQIVND (reference sequence). CDR3 length: 13 amino acids.

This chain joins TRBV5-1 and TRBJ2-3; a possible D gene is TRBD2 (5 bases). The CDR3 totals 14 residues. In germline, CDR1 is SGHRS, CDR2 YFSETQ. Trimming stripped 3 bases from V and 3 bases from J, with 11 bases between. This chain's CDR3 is CASSWGTSTDTQYF. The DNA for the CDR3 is TGCGCCAGCAGCTGGGGAACTAGTACAGATACGCAGTATTTT.

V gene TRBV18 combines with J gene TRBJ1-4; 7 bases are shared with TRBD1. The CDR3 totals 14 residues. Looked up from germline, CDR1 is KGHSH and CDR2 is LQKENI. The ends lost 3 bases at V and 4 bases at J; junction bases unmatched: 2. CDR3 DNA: TGTGCCAGCTCACCTGGGACAGTTAATGAAAAACTGTTTTTT. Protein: CASSPGTVNEKLFF.

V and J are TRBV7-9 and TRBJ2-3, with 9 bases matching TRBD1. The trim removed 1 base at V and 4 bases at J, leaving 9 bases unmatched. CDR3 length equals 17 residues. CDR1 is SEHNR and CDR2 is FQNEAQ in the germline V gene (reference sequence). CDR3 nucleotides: TGTGCCAGCAGCTTAGTACAGGGGGCGCATTTATCAGATACGCAGTATTTT. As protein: CASSLVQGAHLSDTQYF.

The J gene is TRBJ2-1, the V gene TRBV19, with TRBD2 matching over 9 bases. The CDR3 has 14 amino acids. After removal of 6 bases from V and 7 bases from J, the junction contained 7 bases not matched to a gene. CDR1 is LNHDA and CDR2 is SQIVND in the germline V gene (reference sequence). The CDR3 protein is CASRVQTSGNEQFF. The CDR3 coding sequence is TGTGCCAGTAGGGTTCAGACTAGCGGTAATGAGCAGTTCTTC.

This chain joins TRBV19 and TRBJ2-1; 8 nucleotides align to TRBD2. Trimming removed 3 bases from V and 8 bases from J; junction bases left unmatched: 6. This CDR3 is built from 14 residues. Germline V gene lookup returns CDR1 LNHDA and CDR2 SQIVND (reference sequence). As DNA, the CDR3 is TGTGCCAGTAGTATCTCCGGGGGGGCCGATGAGCAGTTCTTC. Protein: CASSISGGADEQFF. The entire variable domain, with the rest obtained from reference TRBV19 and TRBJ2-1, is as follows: DGGITQSPKYLFRKEGQNVTLSCEQNLNHDAMYWYRQDPGQGLRLIYYSQIVNDFQKGDIAEGYSVSREKKESFPLTVTSAQKNPTAFYLCASSISGGADEQFFGPGTRLTVL.

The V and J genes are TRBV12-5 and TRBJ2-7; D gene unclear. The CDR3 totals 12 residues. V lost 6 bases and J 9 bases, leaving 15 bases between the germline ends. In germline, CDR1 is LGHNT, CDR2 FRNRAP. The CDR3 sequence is CASGIDQVPQYF. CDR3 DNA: TGTGCTAGTGGAATAGACCAGGTTCCGCAGTACTTC.